Listed below are T cell receptor beta chains from one sample, sequenced in a study of neurological immune-mediated disorders. TCRdb analysed the 5' RACE reads with MiXCR anew, one entry per CDR3 protein. The repertoire holds roughly 62,000 distinct CDR3 sequences, with around 4.8% as singletons. The sequencing sample was made of PBMCs. These receptors came from a woman between 50 and 59 years old with multiple sclerosis. Both conserved end residues are part of each CDR3. D genes are given only for firm matches. Part of the rows lack a size; the others show once, few, many or a class for expanded clones.

V gene	D gene	clone size	J gene	CDR3 protein	CDR3 DNA
TRBV20-1	TRBD1	many	TRBJ1-1	CGTGGTEAFF	TGCGGGACAGGCGGGACTGAAGCTTTCTTT
TRBV5-1	.	many	TRBJ1-2	CASSLVGSPQGGYTF	TGCGCCAGCAGCTTGGTTGGGTCCCCTCAAGGTGGCTACACCTTC
TRBV10-3	TRBD1	many	TRBJ2-2	CAISGTGMTGELFF	TGTGCCATCAGCGGGACAGGGATGACCGGGGAGCTGTTTTTT
TRBV10-3	.	many	TRBJ1-2	CAISESVGGHYGYTF	TGTGCCATCAGTGAGTCCGTAGGGGGGCACTATGGCTACACCTTC
TRBV7-2	.	.	TRBJ1-2	CASSLDQGSGYTF	TGTGCCAGCAGCCTAGACCAGGGATCAGGCTACACCTTC
TRBV15	TRBD1	many	TRBJ1-4	CATSLDRAANEKLFF	TGTGCCACCAGCTTAGACAGGGCTGCTAATGAAAAACTGTTTTTT
TRBV11-3	.	.	TRBJ2-2	CASSLRGATNTGELFF	TGTGCCAGCAGCTTACGGGGGGCCACGAACACCGGGGAGCTGTTTTTT
TRBV6-5	TRBD1	many	TRBJ1-1	CASSYFKGASAFF	TGTGCCAGCAGTTACTTTAAGGGGGCGAGCGCTTTCTTT
TRBV10-2	.	many	TRBJ1-2	CASSTGNLYGYTF	TGCGCCAGCAGTACAGGGAACCTCTATGGCTACACCTTC
TRBV5-1	.	many	TRBJ1-2	CASSLQGAAGAGYTF	TGCGCCAGCAGCTTACAGGGAGCAGCGGGGGCTGGCTACACCTTC
TRBV2	.	many	TRBJ2-7	CASNGQFAYEQYF	TGTGCCAGCAATGGACAGTTCGCCTACGAGCAGTACTTC
TRBV12-3/TRBV12-4	.	few	TRBJ1-3	CASGTFMGNTIYF	TGTGCCAGCGGAACCTTTATGGGAAACACCATATATTTT
TRBV2	.	many	TRBJ1-5	CASSGQILSNQPQHF	TGTGCCAGCAGTGGGCAGATTCTTAGCAATCAGCCCCAGCATTTT
TRBV12-3/TRBV12-4	.	many	TRBJ1-5	CASRIHLSPQHF	TGTGCCAGCAGGATACACCTCTCGCCCCAGCATTTT
TRBV5-6	.	few	TRBJ2-7	CASSGLPVAEQYF	TGTGCCAGCAGCGGCCTCCCAGTGGCCGAGCAGTACTTC
TRBV5-1	.	many	TRBJ2-3	CASSSESTDTQYF	TGCGCCAGCAGCTCCGAAAGCACAGATACGCAGTATTTT
TRBV9	.	many	TRBJ2-3	CASSVAGGRGLADTQYF	TGTGCCAGCAGCGTAGCGGGGGGCAGGGGGCTGGCAGATACGCAGTATTTT
TRBV11-2	TRBD1	many	TRBJ2-5	CASSFQGARQETQYF	TGTGCCAGCAGCTTTCAGGGGGCAAGGCAAGAGACCCAGTACTTC
TRBV7-6	.	many	TRBJ2-3	CASSSVGGSTDTQYF	TGTGCCAGCTCCTCAGTCGGGGGAAGCACAGATACGCAGTATTTT
TRBV12-3/TRBV12-4	.	many	TRBJ2-2	CASTGGAGYTGELFF	TGTGCCAGCACTGGGGGGGCTGGTTACACCGGGGAGCTGTTTTTT
TRBV5-6	.	many	TRBJ1-6	CASSLAEGVNSPLHF	TGTGCCAGCAGCTTGGCGGAAGGGGTTAATTCACCCCTCCACTTT
TRBV29-1	.	many	TRBJ2-7	CSVEGSQGLSYEQYF	TGCAGCGTTGAAGGGTCTCAGGGGCTGTCCTACGAGCAGTACTTC
TRBV7-9	TRBD1	medium-sized	TRBJ1-5	CASSLVGQGDYNQPQHF	TGTGCCAGCAGCTTAGTCGGACAGGGAGATTACAATCAGCCCCAGCATTTT
TRBV5-1	.	.	TRBJ2-1	CASSASVQGGNEQFF	TGCGCCAGCAGCGCCTCGGTACAGGGTGGCAATGAGCAGTTCTTC
TRBV4-1	.	.	TRBJ1-1	CASSNPRGTYTEAFF	TGCGCCAGCAGCAATCCTCGAGGGACTTACACTGAAGCTTTCTTT
TRBV5-1	TRBD1	many	TRBJ2-3	CASSPTGQVTDTQYF	TGCGCCAGCAGCCCCACGGGACAGGTGACAGATACGCAGTATTTT
TRBV6-6	.	many	TRBJ1-6	CASSSQGGPLHF	TGTGCCAGCAGTTCTCAAGGTGGACCCCTCCACTTT
TRBV20-1	.	few	TRBJ1-5	CSAWDTDYSNQPQNF	TGCAGTGCCTGGGACACGGATTATAGCAATCAGCCCCAGAATTTT
TRBV5-1	.	many	TRBJ2-2	CASSSSGLAIGELFF	TGCGCCAGCAGCAGCTCTGGGCTAGCGATCGGGGAGCTGTTTTTT
TRBV20-1	.	many	TRBJ1-5	CSASLGLGNQPQHF	TGCAGTGCTAGTCTCGGGCTCGGCAATCAGCCCCAGCATTTT
TRBV20-1	.	.	TRBJ1-1	CSATRPEAFF	TGCAGTGCAACACGCCCTGAAGCTTTCTTT
TRBV20-1	.	many	TRBJ2-3	CSATPGRGEPQYF	TGCAGTGCTACTCCGGGAAGAGGGGAGCCGCAGTATTTT
TRBV29-1	.	few	TRBJ1-1	CSYHRGEMNTEAFF	TGCAGCTACCATCGGGGGGAAATGAACACTGAAGCTTTCTTT
TRBV5-1	TRBD1	many	TRBJ2-7	CASSLRTGIYEQYF	TGCGCCAGCAGCTTGAGGACAGGGATCTACGAGCAGTACTTC
TRBV5-1	TRBD1	many	TRBJ1-1	CASSLDGQGAQAFF	TGCGCCAGCAGCTTGGATGGACAGGGGGCGCAGGCTTTCTTT
TRBV4-2	TRBD2	many	TRBJ2-7	CASSQTLAESYEQYF	TGTGCCAGCAGCCAAACACTAGCGGAGTCCTACGAGCAGTACTTC
TRBV4-1	TRBD1	many	TRBJ1-1	CASSQVRGQGGKNTEAFF	TGCGCCAGCAGCCAAGTTAGAGGACAGGGAGGGAAGAACACTGAAGCTTTCTTT
TRBV6-5	TRBD1	many	TRBJ1-2	CASSYAPTGTGDDGYTF	TGTGCCAGCAGTTACGCACCAACCGGGACAGGGGACGATGGCTACACCTTC